These T cell receptor beta chains were read from a single sample in a study of cytomegalovirus exposure and HLA in healthy donors. TCRdb keeps only in-frame clones here, not all; method: immunoSEQ multiplex PCR. The table includes 82,000 or so clones, around 92% detected once. Specimen: PBMCs. The source of these receptors is a man aged 18 to 30 in good health and CMV-seronegative. Each CDR3 is given with its conserved first and last residue. Fields, in order: D gene, V gene, clone size, J gene, CDR3 DNA, CDR3 protein. D genes are given only for firm matches. Expanded clones get a size class; other rows say once, few or many, or leave the size out.

.	TRBV6-6	.	TRBJ2-7	TGTGCCAGCAGTTCCCCGCGAGGGTACGAGCAGTACTTC	CASSSPRGYEQYF
.	TRBV5-1	.	TRBJ1-1	TGCGCCAGCAGCTTAGTCCTAACAGGTGGGGCTGAAGCTTTCTTT	CASSLVLTGGAEAFF
.	TRBV5-6	.	TRBJ1-2	TGTGCCAGCAGCTTGGGACAGTTCAATCCCCTCTATGGCTACACCTTC	CASSLGQFNPLYGYTF
.	TRBV2	.	TRBJ1-4	TGTGCCAGCATGCGTCCAGGGGTGGGGGAAAAACTGTTTTTT	CASMRPGVGEKLFF
TRBD1	TRBV28	.	TRBJ1-2	TGTGCCAGCACCCCGGACAGGGTTGATGGCTACACCTTC	CASTPDRVDGYTF
TRBD2	TRBV19	.	TRBJ2-7	TGTGCCAGTAGTCCGGGACTAGCGGGACTCGAGCAGTACTTC	CASSPGLAGLEQYF
.	TRBV7-8	.	TRBJ2-2	TGTGCCAGCAGCCTTGACAGGAAGATCGGCGGGGAGCTGTTTTTT	CASSLDRKIGGELFF
TRBD2	TRBV30	.	TRBJ2-5	TGTGCCTGGAGTGGGACTAGCCAAGAGACCCAGTACTTC	CAWSGTSQETQYF
.	TRBV5-8	.	TRBJ1-4	TGTGCCAGCAGCTTGGGACCTCTGGGCCCTAATGAAAAACTGTTTTTT	CASSLGPLGPNEKLFF
TRBD2	TRBV4-2	.	TRBJ2-7	TGTGCCAGCAGCCAAGAAGGGGAAGCGGGAGGTTTTGACGAGCAGTACTTC	CASSQEGEAGGFDEQYF
.	TRBV7-8	.	TRBJ1-5	TGTGCCAGCAGCTTAGATTCAGGGGCTAACAATCAGCCCCAGCATTTT	CASSLDSGANNQPQHF
.	TRBV27	.	TRBJ1-1	TGTGCCAGCAGTTACAGGGATTTACACACTGAAGCTTTCTTT	CASSYRDLHTEAFF
TRBD1	TRBV5-1	.	TRBJ2-3	TGCGCCAGCAGCTTGGGGACAGGGGGCTCAGATACGCAGTATTTT	CASSLGTGGSDTQYF
.	TRBV7-9	.	TRBJ1-1	TGTGCCAGCAGCTTAGCCGGGTGGGAGGCTTTCTTT	CASSLAGWEAFF
TRBD2	TRBV5-4	.	TRBJ2-3	TGTGCCAGCGTTGCGGGAGACGAAGATACGCAGTATTTT	CASVAGDEDTQYF
.	TRBV19	.	TRBJ2-5	TGTGCCAGTAGTATAGACGGGGAAGAGACCCAGTACTTC	CASSIDGEETQYF
.	TRBV5-1	once	TRBJ1-1	TGCGCCAGCAGCCTTACGTCGGGGGACACTGAAGCTTTCTTT	CASSLTSGDTEAFF
.	TRBV4-1	.	TRBJ2-2	TGCGCCAGCAGCTCCCTTGGAGACAGGAACACCGGGGAGCTGTTTTTT	CASSSLGDRNTGELFF
.	TRBV19	.	TRBJ1-1	TGTGCCAGTAGTATAGTGGAGGGGAACACTGAAGCTTTCTTT	CASSIVEGNTEAFF
TRBD2	TRBV27	.	TRBJ2-7	TGTGCCAGCACGGCGCGAGCGGGGGGTTCTTACTACGAGCAGTACTTC	CASTARAGGSYYEQYF
TRBD1	TRBV27	.	TRBJ1-2	TGTGCCAGCAGTAAGACAGGGGCTTTGGATGGCTACACCTTC	CASSKTGALDGYTF
TRBD1	TRBV6-5	.	TRBJ2-7	TGTGCCAGCAGTTACGGGGACAGGGCCTACGAGCAGTACTTC	CASSYGDRAYEQYF
TRBD1	TRBV6-1	.	TRBJ1-2	TGTGCCAGCTCGAGGGAGTCCGGGACAGGGAATGGCTACACCTTC	CASSRESGTGNGYTF
TRBD1	TRBV7-9	.	TRBJ2-7	TGTGCCAGCAGCGCCGGGACAGGGGGCGAGCAGTACTTC	CASSAGTGGEQYF
.	TRBV27	.	TRBJ2-3	TGTGCCAGCAGTCCTCGGTATCACGATACGCAGTATTTT	CASSPRYHDTQYF
TRBD1	TRBV5-1	.	TRBJ2-2	TGCGCCAGCAGCCACAGCACGGGACAGCCTGTTACCGGGGAGCTGTTTTTT	CASSHSTGQPVTGELFF
.	TRBV6-5	.	TRBJ2-7	TGTGCCAGCAGTTACGGTCAGGCATCTCACGAGCAGTACTTC	CASSYGQASHEQYF
.	TRBV15	once	TRBJ1-4	TGTGCCACCAGCTTGGACATTGGGGAAAAACTGTTTTTT	CATSLDIGEKLFF
.	TRBV20-1	once	TRBJ2-7	TGCAGTGCTAGAGATGGGCGCGAGCAGTACTTC	CSARDGREQYF
.	TRBV6-1	.	TRBJ2-7	TGTGCCAGCAGTGAAGAACAGGGGGGGTTCGCCTACGAGCAGTACTTC	CASSEEQGGFAYEQYF
TRBD2	TRBV7-6	.	TRBJ2-7	TGTGCCAGCAGCTTAGGGGGGGACTATACCTACGAGCAGTACTTC	CASSLGGDYTYEQYF
TRBD1	TRBV30	.	TRBJ2-2	TGTGCCGGACAGGGTAGGGACACCGGGGAGCTGTTTTTT	CAGQGRDTGELFF
TRBD1	TRBV19	.	TRBJ2-7	TGTGCCAGTAGTATGCTGGGACAGGGGTTAAGCGAGCAGTACTTC	CASSMLGQGLSEQYF
.	TRBV19	.	TRBJ2-3	TGTGCCAGTAGTATAGGACGAGGTCCAGATACGCAGTATTTT	CASSIGRGPDTQYF
TRBD2	TRBV29-1	once	TRBJ2-7	TGCGCTACCAGGGAAGCGGGAGAGCAGTACTTC	CATREAGEQYF
.	TRBV15	.	TRBJ2-3	TGTGCCACCAGCACTCGGGGTAGCACAGATACGCAGTATTTT	CATSTRGSTDTQYF
.	TRBV5-1	once	TRBJ1-6	TGCGCCAGCAGCTGGGGGGTAGGGTCCTATAATTCACCCCTCCACTTT	CASSWGVGSYNSPLHF
TRBD1	TRBV2	once	TRBJ1-2	TGTGCCAGCAGCCCGGGGACAGGATATGGCTACACCTTC	CASSPGTGYGYTF
.	TRBV27	.	TRBJ1-5	TGTGCCAGCAGTAAACAACCTCAAACGGGTTCTCAGCATTTT	CASSKQPQTGSQHF
TRBD2	TRBV7-9	.	TRBJ2-1	TGTGCCAGCAGCTATAGGGGCGGGAGGGGCAATGAGCAGTTCTTC	CASSYRGGRGNEQFF
TRBD2	TRBV19	.	TRBJ2-1	TGTGCCAGTAGAAATCTAGCGGGGGCAAGCTCCTACAATGAGCAGTTCTTC	CASRNLAGASSYNEQFF
.	TRBV6-6	.	TRBJ2-7	TGTGCCAGCAGTTACTCGCATTCGAGCCCGACCTACGAGCAGTACTTC	CASSYSHSSPTYEQYF
TRBD1	TRBV2	.	TRBJ2-3	TGTGCCAGCAGCCCTACAGGGGGCGCGGCAGATACGCAGTATTTT	CASSPTGGAADTQYF
TRBD1	TRBV6-1	.	TRBJ1-4	TGTGCCAGCAGTCTCTGGGACAGAAATGAAAAACTGTTTTTT	CASSLWDRNEKLFF
.	TRBV18	once	TRBJ1-1	TGTGCCAGCTACGCCATAAATCTCAGACAGAGCATGAACACTGAAGCTTTCTTT	CASYAINLRQSMNTEAFF
TRBD2	TRBV4-2	.	TRBJ2-1	TGTGCCAGCAGCCAAGCTAAATCCAGGACTAGGCACAATGAGCAGTTCTTC	CASSQAKSRTRHNEQFF
TRBD1	TRBV15	.	TRBJ1-5	TGTGCCACCAGCAGAGAGATAGGGGACAGGGCAGAACCCCAGCATTTT	CATSREIGDRAEPQHF
TRBD2	TRBV7-3	once	TRBJ2-1	TGTGCTAGCAGCTTATTCGGGACTAGCACTTACAATGAGCAGTTCTTC	CASSLFGTSTYNEQFF
.	TRBV6-6	.	TRBJ1-5	TGTGCCAGCAGTTACTCTACATATCAGCCCCAGCATTTT	CASSYSTYQPQHF
.	TRBV10-2	few	TRBJ2-5	TGCGCCAGCAGTGCGGAAGGGAGAGGAGAGACCCAGTACTTC	CASSAEGRGETQYF
TRBD2	TRBV13	.	TRBJ2-1	TGTGCCAGCAGCTTTAGCGGGAATTCCTACAATGAGCAGTTCTTC	CASSFSGNSYNEQFF
.	TRBV19	.	TRBJ2-4	TGTGCCAGTAGTATAGCGGGAGTTTGTTACTTC	CASSIAGVCYF